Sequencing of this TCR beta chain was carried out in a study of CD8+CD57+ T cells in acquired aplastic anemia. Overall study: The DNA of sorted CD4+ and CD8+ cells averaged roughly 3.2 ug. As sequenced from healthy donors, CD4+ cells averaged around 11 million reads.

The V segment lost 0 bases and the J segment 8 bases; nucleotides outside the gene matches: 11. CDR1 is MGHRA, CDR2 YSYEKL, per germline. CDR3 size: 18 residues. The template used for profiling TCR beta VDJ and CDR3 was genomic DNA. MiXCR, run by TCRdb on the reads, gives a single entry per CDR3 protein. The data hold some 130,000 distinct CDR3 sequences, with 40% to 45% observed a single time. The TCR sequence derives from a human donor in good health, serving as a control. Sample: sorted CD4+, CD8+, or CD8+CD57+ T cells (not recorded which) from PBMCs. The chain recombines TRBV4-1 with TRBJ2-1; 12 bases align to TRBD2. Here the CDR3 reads CASSQELLAGGPKDEQFF. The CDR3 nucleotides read TGCGCCAGCAGCCAAGAGCTACTAGCGGGGGGTCCAAAAGATGAGCAGTTCTTC.